This TCR beta chain was obtained from a study of identifying expanded T cells in peripheral blood. Study-wide findings and caveats: About 1.2 clones differed between technical replicates, versus approximately 17 and 20 over time.

The CDR3 consists of 17 residues. Germline assignment: CDR1 SGHDN and CDR2 FVKESK. V shed 1 base, J shed 3 bases, and the junction held 12 bases outside the gene matches. On this clone: Its antigen is as yet unknown.

Clones were read by immunoSEQ multiplex PCR, and TCRdb kept only the in-frame ones, dropping some. The data show roughly 100,000 clones, about 91% seen once. The V and J genes are TRBV14 and TRBJ2-7, with 7 bases matching TRBD2. Source material: blood. The sequence derives from a person aged 18 to 75 in good health. The CDR3 DNA reads as TGTGCCAGCAGCCAAGCCCTACCGACTAGCTCCAACTACGAGCAGTACTTC. Translation gives CASSQALPTSSNYEQYF.